A selection of T cell receptor beta chains follows, all from one sample in a study of PD-1 blockade in classical Hodgkin lymphoma. Here immunoSEQ multiplex PCR was the method, and the copy in TCRdb shows in-frame clones only, minus some. The top ten clones hold approximately 2.4% of a sample with about 90,000 clones, about nine tenths of them seen once. Material: peripheral blood mononuclear cells (PBMCs), obtained before the second cycle of nivolumab. The receptors were gathered from a human donor with classical Hodgkin lymphoma. Each CDR3 is given with its conserved first and last residue. A D gene is named only where the DNA matches it firmly. Clone size is shown for a subset of rows, as once, few, many or a class of expanded clone.

clone_size	j_call	v_call	d_call	cdr3_nt	cdr3_aa
NA	TRBJ1-6	TRBV2	NA	TGTGCCAGCAGTGAAGTTTCCGGGGATTCACCCCTCCACTTT	CASSEVSGDSPLHF
NA	TRBJ2-1	TRBV5-6	NA	TGTGCCAGCAGCTACACCGTTAGAAGGGCCTTAGATTACAATGAGCAGTTCTTC	CASSYTVRRALDYNEQFF
NA	TRBJ1-2	TRBV19	NA	TGTGCCAGTAGTATACCACGGGGCAGCGTGAGCTATGGCTACACCTTC	CASSIPRGSVSYGYTF
NA	TRBJ1-2	TRBV27	NA	TGTGCCAGCAGTTACCGCCCAGGGACCTATGGCTACACCTTC	CASSYRPGTYGYTF
NA	TRBJ2-1	TRBV7-9	NA	TGTGCCAGCAGCTCCCCAGGGAGGAATGAGCAGTTCTTC	CASSSPGRNEQFF
NA	TRBJ2-3	TRBV30	NA	TGTGCCTGGAAGGACCTCAAGCCTGGTACGCAGTATTTT	CAWKDLKPGTQYF
NA	TRBJ2-3	TRBV2	TRBD2	TGTGCCAGCAGTGAAGGCTACCGACTAGCGGGAGTGGATACGCAGTATTTT	CASSEGYRLAGVDTQYF
NA	TRBJ2-7	TRBV6-1	NA	TGTGCCAGCAGTGTACAAGAGTGGGGCGAGCAGTACTTC	CASSVQEWGEQYF
NA	TRBJ1-1	TRBV28	NA	TGTGCCAGCAGTTTATCTGGGATCTACACTGAAGCTTTCTTT	CASSLSGIYTEAFF
NA	TRBJ2-7	TRBV6-1	NA	TGTGCCAGCACCGACGGCTACTCCTACGAGCAGTACTTC	CASTDGYSYEQYF
NA	TRBJ2-7	TRBV6-1	NA	TGTGCCAGCAGTGTGGAACAGGGATCCTACGAGCAGTACTTC	CASSVEQGSYEQYF
NA	TRBJ2-7	TRBV30	TRBD1	TGTGCCTGGAGTGTAGGGACAGGGTCCTACGAGCAGTACTTC	CAWSVGTGSYEQYF
NA	TRBJ2-5	TRBV6-6	TRBD1	TGTGCCAGCACCCTCGCAGGACAGGGGGAATCGGAGACCCAGTACTTC	CASTLAGQGESETQYF
NA	TRBJ1-5	TRBV7-8	NA	TGTGCCAGCAGCTTAGACGGCCGGGCGGCTACAAATCAGCCCCAGCATTTT	CASSLDGRAATNQPQHF
NA	TRBJ2-2	TRBV5-1	TRBD1	TGCGCCAGCGATCCGACAGGGGGCTCGAACACCGGGGAGCTGTTTTTT	CASDPTGGSNTGELFF
NA	TRBJ2-1	TRBV19	TRBD2	TGTGCCAGTATACGGACTAGCGGGGGGTACAATGAGCAGTTCTTC	CASIRTSGGYNEQFF
few	TRBJ2-2	TRBV19	NA	TGTGCCAGTAGTATTCTATTGAACACCGGGGAGCTGTTTTTT	CASSILLNTGELFF
NA	TRBJ2-3	TRBV9	NA	TGTGCCAGCAGCGTGGGGGCTGGGAGCACAGATACGCAGTATTTT	CASSVGAGSTDTQYF
NA	TRBJ2-3	TRBV9	NA	TGTGCCAGCAGCCGAGTCCGGGACGCAGATACGCAGTATTTT	CASSRVRDADTQYF
NA	TRBJ1-1	TRBV30	NA	TGTGCCTGGAGTGTTAGCGGATACACTGAAGCTTTCTTT	CAWSVSGYTEAFF
NA	TRBJ2-3	TRBV5-6	TRBD2	TGTGCCAGCAGCGGGGGACTAGCGGGGAACACAGATACGCAGTATTTT	CASSGGLAGNTDTQYF
NA	TRBJ2-1	TRBV30	NA	TGTGCCTGGAGAGGGGGGGCCATACAGGGGAATGAGCAGTTCTTC	CAWRGGAIQGNEQFF
NA	TRBJ1-1	TRBV7-6	NA	TGTGCCAGCAGCTTATTCCCCCGTGACACAGGGCAGGTCTGGAGCACTGAAGCTTTCTTT	CASSLFPRDTGQVWSTEAFF
once	TRBJ2-5	TRBV5-1	NA	TGCGCCAGCAGCACACCCCCCGGGGAAGAGACCCAGTACTTC	CASSTPPGEETQYF
NA	TRBJ2-7	TRBV9	NA	TGTGCCAGCAGCGTAGAAGCAGTTTCCTACGAGCAGTACTTC	CASSVEAVSYEQYF
NA	TRBJ2-7	TRBV6-5	TRBD2	TGTGCCAGCAGTTACTCGGGCGGGGGTACCTTCGAGCAGTACTTC	CASSYSGGGTFEQYF
NA	TRBJ1-5	TRBV21-1	NA	TGTGCCAGCAGCAAAGGTGTTTCCCGGGAGGATCAGCCCCAGCATTTT	CASSKGVSREDQPQHF
NA	TRBJ2-2	TRBV5-6	TRBD1	TGTGCCAGCATTGCCGGGACAGGATACACCGGGGAGCTGTTTTTT	CASIAGTGYTGELFF
NA	TRBJ1-4	TRBV15	TRBD1	TGTGCCACCAGCCCGGACAGGGTACTTGCAACTAATGAAAAACTGTTTTTT	CATSPDRVLATNEKLFF
NA	TRBJ2-7	TRBV7-9	NA	TGTGCCAGCAGCCCCCTTAACGAGCAGTACTTC	CASSPLNEQYF
NA	TRBJ2-7	TRBV18	NA	TGTGCCAGCTCGTTAGGAGCAGGGGTCTACGAGCAGTACTTC	CASSLGAGVYEQYF
NA	TRBJ2-7	TRBV13	NA	TGTGCCAGCAGCTTACTTTACGAGCAGTACTTC	CASSLLYEQYF